This TCR beta chain was captured in a study of shared clonotypes between healthy human individuals. Notes on the study in general: Clonotype sharing among donors was expected to depend on sequencing depth.

With respect to this clone: Its antigen is undetermined.

CD45RO negativity and positive selection for CCR7 defined naive CD8 cells, a population that excluded terminally differentiated effector memory CD45RA+ cells. Method: immunoSEQ multiplex PCR; TCRdb's copy keeps in-frame clones and lacks some. The repertoire holds roughly 2,000,000 clones, with 85% to 95% as singletons. This CDR3 has 15 residues. The V gene's germline CDR1 is LGHNA and CDR2 YSLEER. V was pared by 4 bases and J by 6 bases, with 6 bases of the junction left unmatched. Sequences were obtained from naive CD8+ T cells from PBMCs. This sequence originates from a young man in good health. Some clones in this sample may be carry-over from other donors' samples. This sequence joins TRBV4-3 and TRBJ2-7; 13 positions agree with TRBD2. CDR3 nucleotide sequence: TGCGCCAGCAGCCGTGGGACTAGCGGGATACTCGAGCAGTACTTC. This sequence encodes CASSRGTSGILEQYF.